These T cell receptor beta chains were read from a single sample in a study of control samples from healthy donors and cancer patients. The protocol was immunoSEQ multiplex PCR, while the TCRdb copy is restricted to in-frame clones and leaves out a portion. Here the sample spans approximately 230,000 clones, roughly 82% being singletons. The specimen sequenced was PBMCs. All receptors derive from a woman aged 55-70 years with lung cancer. Both conserved end residues are part of each CDR3. The D gene is left open where the match is weak. Size values are once, few and many counts, or a class for expanded clones, and some rows have none.

clone_size d_call j_call v_call cdr3_aa cdr3_nt
NA TRBD1 TRBJ2-7 TRBV3-1/TRBV3-2 CASSQIPGTVYEQYF TGTGCCAGCAGCCAAATACCCGGGACAGTCTACGAGCAGTACTTC
NA TRBD1 TRBJ2-5 TRBV5-1 CASSPGTAGETQYF TGCGCCAGCAGCCCCGGGACAGCCGGCGAGACCCAGTACTTC
NA NA TRBJ1-5 TRBV5-5 CASSLAGSNQPQHF TGTGCCAGCAGCTTGGCAGGTAGCAATCAGCCCCAGCATTTT
NA NA TRBJ1-2 TRBV2 CASVMTARYGYTF TGTGCCAGCGTTATGACGGCGAGGTATGGCTACACCTTC
NA NA TRBJ1-1 TRBV14 CASSQAAGGTEAFF TGTGCCAGCAGCCAAGCGGCAGGTGGGACTGAAGCTTTCTTT
once TRBD2 TRBJ2-1 TRBV11-2 CASSLSLAGVYAEQFF TGTGCCAGCAGCTTATCACTAGCGGGGGTATACGCTGAGCAGTTCTTC
once TRBD2 TRBJ2-7 TRBV27 CALFSGGRSYEQYF TGTGCCCTTTTTAGCGGGGGGCGGTCCTACGAGCAGTACTTC
NA NA TRBJ2-3 TRBV5-1 CASSLLDGLTDTQYF TGCGCCAGCAGCTTGTTGGACGGACTCACAGATACGCAGTATTTT
NA TRBD2 TRBJ2-1 TRBV2 CASSGSGPYNEQFF TGTGCCAGCAGTGGTAGCGGGCCTTACAATGAGCAGTTCTTC
NA NA TRBJ1-1 TRBV5-6 CASSSGPRDTEAFF TGTGCCAGCAGCTCCGGGCCCAGGGACACTGAAGCTTTCTTT
NA NA TRBJ2-1 TRBV7-2 CASSLGSGPLIYNEQFF TGTGCCAGCAGCTTAGGTAGTGGGCCACTCATCTACAATGAGCAGTTCTTC
NA NA TRBJ2-1 TRBV12-3/TRBV12-4 CASKGGHQQFF TGTGCCAGCAAAGGGGGGCACCAGCAGTTCTTC
NA NA TRBJ1-1 TRBV18 CASSPPGAHTEAFF TGTGCCAGCTCACCGCCGGGGGCTCACACTGAAGCTTTCTTT
NA TRBD2 TRBJ2-3 TRBV11-2 CASSLAGGAGTDTQYF TGTGCCAGCAGCTTAGCGGGGGGGGCGGGCACAGATACGCAGTATTTT
NA NA TRBJ2-3 TRBV9 CASSVDTDTQYF TGTGCCAGCAGCGTAGACACAGATACGCAGTATTTT
NA NA TRBJ2-7 TRBV12-1 CASSFQGWEQYF TGTGCCAGCAGCTTTCAGGGTTGGGAGCAGTACTTC